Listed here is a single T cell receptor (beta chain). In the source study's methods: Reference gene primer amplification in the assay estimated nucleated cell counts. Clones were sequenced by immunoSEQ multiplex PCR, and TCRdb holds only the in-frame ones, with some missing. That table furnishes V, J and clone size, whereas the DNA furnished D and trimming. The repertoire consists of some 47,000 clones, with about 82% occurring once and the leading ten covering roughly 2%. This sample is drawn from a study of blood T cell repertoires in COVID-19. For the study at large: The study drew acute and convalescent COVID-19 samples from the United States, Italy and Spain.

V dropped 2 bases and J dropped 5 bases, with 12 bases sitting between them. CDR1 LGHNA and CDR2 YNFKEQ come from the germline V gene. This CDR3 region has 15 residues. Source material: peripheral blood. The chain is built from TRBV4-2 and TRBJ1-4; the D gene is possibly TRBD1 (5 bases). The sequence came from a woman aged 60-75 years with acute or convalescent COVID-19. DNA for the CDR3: TGTGCCAGCAGCCAAACAACAGGTTACAATGAAAAACTGTTTTTT. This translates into CASSQTTGYNEKLFF.